This TCR beta chain comes out of a study of T cells after yellow fever vaccination. This clonotype was detected many times. The antigen is unknown. One entry per CDR3 protein results from TCRdb running MiXCR on the 5' RACE reads. Of about 580,000 distinct CDR3 sequences listed, around 17% are singletons. V was trimmed by 5 bases and J by 4 bases, leaving 19 bases between them. CDR1 and CDR2 (germline): SEHNR, FQNEAQ (reference sequence). The CDR3 covers 16 residues. Study conclusions and caveats: Booster samples showed a return of most primary-vaccination clones (under 98% CD4, 85% to 90% CD8).

The source material was PBMCs, sampled 4 to 6 days after the first yellow fever vaccination. This sequence joins TRBV7-9 and TRBJ2-3; D possibly corresponds to TRBD2 (6 bases). The sequence derives from a man between 18 and 35 years old who received the YFV17D yellow fever vaccine. The CDR3 region has the DNA TGTGCCAGCAGCCGGCAGCCGGGGGTAAATGCAGATACGCAGTATTTT. Amino acid sequence: CASSRQPGVNADTQYF.